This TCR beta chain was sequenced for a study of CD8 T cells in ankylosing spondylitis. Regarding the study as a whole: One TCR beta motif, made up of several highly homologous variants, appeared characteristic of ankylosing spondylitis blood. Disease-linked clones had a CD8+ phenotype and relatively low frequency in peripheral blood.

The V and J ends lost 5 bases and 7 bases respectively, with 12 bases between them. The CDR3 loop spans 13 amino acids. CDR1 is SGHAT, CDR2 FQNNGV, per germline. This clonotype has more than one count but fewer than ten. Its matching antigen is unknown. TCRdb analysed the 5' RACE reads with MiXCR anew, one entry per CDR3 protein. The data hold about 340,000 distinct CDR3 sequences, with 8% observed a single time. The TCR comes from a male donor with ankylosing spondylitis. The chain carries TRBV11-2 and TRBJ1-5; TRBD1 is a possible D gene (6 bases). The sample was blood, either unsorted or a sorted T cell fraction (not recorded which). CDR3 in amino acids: CASSIDRNQPQHF. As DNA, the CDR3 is TGTGCCAGCAGCATCGACAGGAACCAGCCCCAGCATTTT.